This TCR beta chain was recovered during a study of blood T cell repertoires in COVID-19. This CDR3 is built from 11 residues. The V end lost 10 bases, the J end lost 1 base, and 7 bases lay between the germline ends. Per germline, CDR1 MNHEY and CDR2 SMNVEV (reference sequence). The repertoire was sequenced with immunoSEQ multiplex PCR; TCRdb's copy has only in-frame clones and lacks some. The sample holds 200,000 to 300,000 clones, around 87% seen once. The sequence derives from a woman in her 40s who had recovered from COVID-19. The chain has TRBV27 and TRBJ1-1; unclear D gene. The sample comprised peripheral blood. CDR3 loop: CATRGNTEAFF. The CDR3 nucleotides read TGTGCCACCCGAGGGAACACTGAAGCTTTCTTT.